These T cell receptor beta chains were read from a single sample in a study of shared clonotypes between healthy human individuals. The protocol was immunoSEQ multiplex PCR, while the TCRdb copy is restricted to in-frame clones and leaves out a portion. The sample holds roughly 2.2 million clones, about 90% seen once. The sequencing input was naive CD4+ T cells from PBMCs. These receptors all stem from a man younger than 35 in good health. Some clones in this sample may be carry-over from other donors' samples. Each CDR3 is given with its conserved first and last residue. The D gene is left open where the match is weak. Only part of the rows carry a size: once, few, many, or a class if the clone is expanded.

cdr3_length	v_call	j_call	clone_size	d_call	cdr3_nt	cdr3_aa
14	TRBV18	TRBJ2-7	NA	NA	TGTGCCAGCTCAGAGACACGGGCCTCCTACGAGCAGTACTTC	CASSETRASYEQYF
14	TRBV7-3	TRBJ2-3	NA	TRBD1	TGTGCCAGCAGCTTAGGGACAGGGAGAGATACGCAGTATTTT	CASSLGTGRDTQYF
14	TRBV18	TRBJ1-4	NA	NA	TGTGCCAGCTCACCTAGTAGCCCTAATGAAAAACTGTTTTTT	CASSPSSPNEKLFF
15	TRBV5-6	TRBJ1-2	NA	TRBD1	TGTGCCAGCAGCTTGGTCCAACAGGGGCTCTATGGCTACACCTTC	CASSLVQQGLYGYTF
16	TRBV28	TRBJ2-1	NA	TRBD1	TGTGCCAGCAGTCCCCTCGGACAGGGCAGGTACAATGAGCAGTTCTTC	CASSPLGQGRYNEQFF
13	TRBV9	TRBJ2-1	NA	NA	TGTGCCAGCAGCGTAAATGCCTACAATGAGCAGTTCTTC	CASSVNAYNEQFF
13	TRBV6-5	TRBJ1-1	NA	NA	TGTGCCAGCAGACACAGGGAAGGGACTGAAGCTTTCTTT	CASRHREGTEAFF
15	TRBV6-5	TRBJ1-5	NA	NA	TGTGCCAGCAGTCCCCAGGGGATTAGCAATCAGCCCCAGCATTTT	CASSPQGISNQPQHF
18	TRBV7-2	TRBJ2-7	NA	NA	TGTGCCAGCAGTTTTAGGCCGTGGACAAGGTTATACTCCTACGAGCAGTACTTC	CASSFRPWTRLYSYEQYF
15	TRBV9	TRBJ2-7	NA	TRBD1	TGTGCCAGCAGCCAAGCAGGGCGACAGGGGGACGAGCAGTACTTC	CASSQAGRQGDEQYF
15	TRBV7-9	TRBJ2-1	NA	TRBD2	TGTGCCAGCCATCAAGCGGGAGGGCCGATAAATGAGCAGTTCTTC	CASHQAGGPINEQFF
15	TRBV11-2	TRBJ2-1	NA	NA	TGTGCCAGCAGCTTAGCCAGGGGCGCCTACAATGAGCAGTTCTTC	CASSLARGAYNEQFF
16	TRBV7-3	TRBJ2-3	NA	NA	TGTGCCAGCAGCTTAACGGTAGCGGTAAGCACAGATACGCAGTATTTT	CASSLTVAVSTDTQYF
11	TRBV6-1	TRBJ2-7	NA	NA	TGTGCCAGCAGTCCGCGAAACCAGCAGTACTTC	CASSPRNQQYF
18	TRBV14	TRBJ1-5	NA	TRBD1	TGTGCCAGCAGCCAAGAACAGGGGGCGCGATATAGCAATCAGCCCCAGCATTTT	CASSQEQGARYSNQPQHF
16	TRBV5-1	TRBJ1-3	once	TRBD1	TGCGCCAGCAGTCCCTGGGACAGGAGCTCTGGAAACACCATATATTTT	CASSPWDRSSGNTIYF
16	TRBV28	TRBJ2-1	NA	NA	TGTGCCAGCTCCCAATTGGGGACCCCCTCCTACAATGAGCAGTTCTTC	CASSQLGTPSYNEQFF
15	TRBV5-1	TRBJ2-1	NA	NA	TGCGCCAGCAGTCACGAATCCGGGACCCTCATGGGGCAGTTCTTC	CASSHESGTLMGQFF
19	TRBV7-2	TRBJ2-7	NA	TRBD2	TGTGCCAGCAGCCGTCTCTCGGGGGGTGGTAGCGGGCCTACCTACGAGCAGTACTTC	CASSRLSGGGSGPTYEQYF
19	TRBV5-8	TRBJ1-1	once	TRBD1	TGTGCCAGCAGCTTGATCCCCGGACAGGGGATTTCGATGAACACTGAAGCTTTCTTT	CASSLIPGQGISMNTEAFF
11	TRBV28	TRBJ2-1	NA	NA	TGTGCCAGCAGTTTAATATCTGAGCAGTTCTTC	CASSLISEQFF
17	TRBV7-9	TRBJ2-6	NA	TRBD1	TGTGCCAGCAGCCGAAGGGACAGCCACTCTGGGGCCAACGTCCTGACTTTC	CASSRRDSHSGANVLTF
11	TRBV20-1	TRBJ2-7	NA	NA	TGCAGTGCTAAGGGGGGCTACGAGCAGTACTTC	CSAKGGYEQYF
17	TRBV15	TRBJ2-5	NA	NA	TGTGCCACCAGCAGTGAACGGGAGCTAGGAGGGACAGAGACCCAGTACTTC	CATSSERELGGTETQYF
15	TRBV5-1	TRBJ2-1	NA	NA	TGCGCCAGCAGCTTGCGATCGTCCTCCTACAATGAGCAGTTCTTC	CASSLRSSSYNEQFF
15	TRBV2	TRBJ1-3	few	NA	TGTGCCAGCAGTGTGGAACAGCGCTCTGGAAACACCATATATTTT	CASSVEQRSGNTIYF
15	TRBV7-2	TRBJ2-1	NA	TRBD2	TGTGCCAGCAGCTTAGTCACTAGCGGGAGCCATGAGCAGTTCTTC	CASSLVTSGSHEQFF
17	TRBV27	TRBJ2-5	NA	TRBD2	TGTGCCAGCAGCGGGATCGGACTAGCGGGAGAAAGGGAGACCCAGTACTTC	CASSGIGLAGERETQYF
16	TRBV28	TRBJ2-1	NA	TRBD2	TGTGCCAGCAGGGGACTAGCGGGAGCTTTCTACAATGAGCAGTTCTTC	CASRGLAGAFYNEQFF
16	TRBV28	TRBJ1-1	NA	NA	TGTGCCAGCAGTCCCAGTAGTGGGGAGTGGAGCACTGAAGCTTTCTTT	CASSPSSGEWSTEAFF
13	TRBV2	TRBJ1-5	few	NA	TGTGCCAGCAGTACAGGGTCCAATCAGCCCCAGCATTTT	CASSTGSNQPQHF
15	TRBV7-9	TRBJ2-1	once	TRBD2	TGTGCCAGCAGCATTCTAGCGGGAGTGGGCAATGAGCAGTTCTTC	CASSILAGVGNEQFF
16	TRBV28	TRBJ1-1	NA	TRBD1	TGTGCCAGCAGTTTTGTACAGGGGGCTTTGAACACTGAAGCTTTCTTT	CASSFVQGALNTEAFF
13	TRBV28	TRBJ1-1	NA	NA	TGTGCCACCTCCCCCGCCGGGAACACTGAAGCTTTCTTT	CATSPAGNTEAFF
14	TRBV4-3	TRBJ2-3	NA	NA	TGCGCCAGCAGCCAATCCTCCTGGGGAGATACGCAGTATTTT	CASSQSSWGDTQYF
14	TRBV19	TRBJ2-6	NA	NA	TGTGCCAGTGCGCCAAGCTACGGGGCCAACGTCCTGACTTTC	CASAPSYGANVLTF
15	TRBV4-1	TRBJ2-7	NA	TRBD2	TGCGCCAGCAGCCAACAGGCTAGCGGGTTCTACGAGCAGTACTTC	CASSQQASGFYEQYF
14	TRBV2	TRBJ1-1	NA	TRBD1	TGTGCCAGCAATGGACAGGGGATGAACACTGAAGCTTTCTTT	CASNGQGMNTEAFF
14	TRBV9	TRBJ2-2	NA	NA	TGTGCCAGCAGGGGACAAGAGAACACCGGGGAGCTGTTTTTT	CASRGQENTGELFF
15	TRBV6-1	TRBJ1-2	NA	NA	TGTGCCAGCAGTGAAAATGTTCTATCAGCCTATGGCTACACCTTC	CASSENVLSAYGYTF
16	TRBV4-1	TRBJ2-5	NA	NA	TGCGCCAGCAGCCAAGATCGCGCTTACCTCCAAGAGACCCAGTACTTC	CASSQDRAYLQETQYF
17	TRBV7-6	TRBJ2-5	NA	TRBD2	TGTGCCAGCAGCTTGTATGCCGGGACTAGCTCCCAAGAGACCCAGTACTTC	CASSLYAGTSSQETQYF
18	TRBV28	TRBJ2-7	NA	TRBD1	TGTGCCAGCAGCCCGCCGGGACAGGGGACCGATAGCTCCTACGAGCAGTACTTC	CASSPPGQGTDSSYEQYF
13	TRBV29-1	TRBJ1-1	few	NA	TGCAGCGTTGAACTTTGGTCTTACACTGAAGCTTTCTTT	CSVELWSYTEAFF
19	TRBV12-2	TRBJ2-2	NA	NA	TGTGCAAGTCGCTTAGACAGGGACAGGGTAGGACCCGACACCGGGGAGCTGTTTTTT	CASRLDRDRVGPDTGELFF
13	TRBV5-1	TRBJ2-5	NA	TRBD1	TGCGCCAGCAGCCCACAGGGGGAAGAGACCCAGTACTTC	CASSPQGEETQYF
14	TRBV7-9	TRBJ2-1	NA	NA	TGTGCCAGCAGCTCTTCCGGACCCTACAATGAGCAGTTCTTC	CASSSSGPYNEQFF
15	TRBV29-1	TRBJ1-2	NA	TRBD1	TGCAGCGTTGTCTCCGGGACAGGGAGGACCTATGGCTACACCTTC	CSVVSGTGRTYGYTF